A selection of T cell receptor beta chains follows, all from one sample in a study of PD-L1 blockade in urothelial cancer. Method: immunoSEQ multiplex PCR; TCRdb's copy keeps in-frame clones and lacks some. The table has some 79,000 clones, 82% seen once. The source was PBMCs, collected around atezolizumab (anti-PD-L1) treatment. The receptors derive from an older man with urothelial cancer. The CDR3 runs from the conserved cysteine through the conserved F or W. Fields, in order: V gene, J gene, CDR3 protein.

V: TRBV6-5
J: TRBJ2-5
CDR3: CASSPGQVTRETQYF

V: TRBV7-9
J: TRBJ2-5
CDR3: CASSLEGSAVEETQYF

V: TRBV5-8
J: TRBJ2-3
CDR3: CASSLLAGGLGTDTQYF

V: TRBV6-5
J: TRBJ2-7
CDR3: CASSYGGRTSYEQYF

V: TRBV13
J: TRBJ2-2
CDR3: CASSPYTGELFF

V: TRBV5-1
J: TRBJ2-2
CDR3: CASSLTGGTGELFF

V: TRBV14
J: TRBJ2-7
CDR3: CASSPTRFEQYF

V: TRBV29-1
J: TRBJ1-3
CDR3: CSVHAGGPQSGNTIYF

V: TRBV10-3
J: TRBJ2-1
CDR3: CATRGSGSTETYNEQFF

V: TRBV9
J: TRBJ2-2
CDR3: CASSARTGGSNTGELFF

V: TRBV5-4
J: TRBJ2-1
CDR3: CASSLGGSTYNEQFF